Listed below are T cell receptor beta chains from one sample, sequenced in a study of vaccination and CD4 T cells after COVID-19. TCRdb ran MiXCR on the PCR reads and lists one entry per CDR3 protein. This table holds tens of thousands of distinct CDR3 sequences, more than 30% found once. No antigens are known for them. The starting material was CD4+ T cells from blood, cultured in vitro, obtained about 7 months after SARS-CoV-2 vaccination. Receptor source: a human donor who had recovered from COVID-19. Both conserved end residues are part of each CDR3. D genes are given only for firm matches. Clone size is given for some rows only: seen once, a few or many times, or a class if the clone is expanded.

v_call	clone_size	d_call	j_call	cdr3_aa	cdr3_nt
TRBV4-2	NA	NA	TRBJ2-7	CASSPERTFLGYEQYF	TGTGCCAGCAGCCCTGAAAGGACATTTCTGGGATACGAGCAGTACTTC
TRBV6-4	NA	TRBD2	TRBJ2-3	CASSRREGDTQYF	TGTGCCAGCAGCCGGCGGGAGGGGGATACGCAGTATTTT
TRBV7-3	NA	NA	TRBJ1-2	CASSLAVRGRSNYGYTF	TGTGCCAGCAGCTTAGCTGTCAGGGGACGATCTAACTATGGCTACACCTTC
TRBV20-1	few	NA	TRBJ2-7	CSARGFLGYFGYEQYF	TGCAGTGCTAGAGGATTCCTCGGATACTTTGGCTACGAGCAGTACTTC
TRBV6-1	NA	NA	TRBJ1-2	CASRMDVHYGYTF	TGTGCCAGCAGGATGGACGTCCACTATGGCTACACCTTC
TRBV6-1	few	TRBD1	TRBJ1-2	CASSRQGTGSGGGYTF	TGTGCCAGTTCGAGACAGGGGACCGGATCAGGGGGTGGCTACACCTTC
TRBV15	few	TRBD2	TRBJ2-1	CATSRDMTSLDEQFF	TGTGCCACCAGCAGAGATATGACTAGCTTGGATGAGCAGTTCTTC
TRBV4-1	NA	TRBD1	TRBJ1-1	CASSQPDRENSEAFF	TGCGCCAGCAGCCAGCCCGACAGGGAGAACTCTGAAGCTTTCTTT
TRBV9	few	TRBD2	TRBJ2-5	CASSVADGGAAETQYF	TGTGCCAGCAGCGTAGCTGACGGGGGGGCCGCAGAGACCCAGTACTTC
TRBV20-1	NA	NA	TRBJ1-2	CSARFRGVKDGYTF	TGCAGTGCTAGATTCCGGGGGGTCAAGGATGGCTACACCTTC
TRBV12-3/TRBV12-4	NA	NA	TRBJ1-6	CASSPRGSPLHF	TGTGCCAGCAGTCCCCGGGGTTCACCCCTCCACTTT
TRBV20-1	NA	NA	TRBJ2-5	CSALAEGRETQYF	TGCAGTGCTCTTGCGGAGGGGAGAGAGACCCAGTACTTC
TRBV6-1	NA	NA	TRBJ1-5	CASSPGTDQPRHF	TGTGCCAGCAGTCCCGGGACCGATCAGCCCCGGCATTTT
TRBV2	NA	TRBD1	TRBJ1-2	CASRKDRGGGYTF	TGTGCCAGCAGAAAGGACAGGGGTGGGGGCTACACCTTC
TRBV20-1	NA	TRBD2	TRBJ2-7	CSATSPLAGVYEQYF	TGCAGTGCTACTTCCCCACTAGCGGGAGTGTACGAGCAGTACTTC
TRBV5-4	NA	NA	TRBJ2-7	CASSLGEHEVYEQYF	TGTGCCAGCAGCTTGGGAGAACACGAAGTCTACGAGCAGTACTTC
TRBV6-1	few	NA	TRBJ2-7	CASSPPGGYEQYF	TGTGCCAGCAGTCCGCCCGGAGGATACGAGCAGTACTTC
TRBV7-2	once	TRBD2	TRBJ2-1	CASSLHPAGVYEQFF	TGTGCCAGCAGCCTACACCCAGCGGGAGTCTATGAGCAGTTCTTC
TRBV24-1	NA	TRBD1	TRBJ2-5	CATSDWGQSETQYF	TGTGCCACCAGTGATTGGGGACAGAGCGAGACCCAGTACTTC
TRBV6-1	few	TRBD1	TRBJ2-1	CASMRGLAYEQFF	TGTGCCAGCATGAGGGGGCTTGCCTATGAGCAGTTCTTC
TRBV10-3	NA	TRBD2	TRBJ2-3	CASSLTSGSTDTQYF	TGTGCCAGCAGTCTAACTAGCGGGAGCACAGATACGCAGTATTTT
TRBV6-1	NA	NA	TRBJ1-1	CASSEAMNTEAFF	TGTGCCAGCAGTGAAGCAATGAACACTGAAGCTTTCTTT
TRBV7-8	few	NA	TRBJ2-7	CASSLSAYEQYF	TGTGCCAGCAGCCTCTCAGCCTACGAGCAGTACTTC
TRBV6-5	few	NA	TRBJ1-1	CASSYNSGAPLGAFF	TGTGCCAGCAGTTACAACTCAGGGGCCCCCTTGGGGGCTTTCTTT
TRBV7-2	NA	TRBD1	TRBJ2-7	CASSAPGTGSSYEQYF	TGTGCCAGCAGCGCTCCCGGGACAGGGAGCTCCTACGAGCAGTACTTC
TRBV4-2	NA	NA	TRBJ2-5	CASGSKSSGGQETQYF	TGTGCCAGCGGCTCGAAGAGTAGCGGAGGCCAAGAGACCCAGTACTTC